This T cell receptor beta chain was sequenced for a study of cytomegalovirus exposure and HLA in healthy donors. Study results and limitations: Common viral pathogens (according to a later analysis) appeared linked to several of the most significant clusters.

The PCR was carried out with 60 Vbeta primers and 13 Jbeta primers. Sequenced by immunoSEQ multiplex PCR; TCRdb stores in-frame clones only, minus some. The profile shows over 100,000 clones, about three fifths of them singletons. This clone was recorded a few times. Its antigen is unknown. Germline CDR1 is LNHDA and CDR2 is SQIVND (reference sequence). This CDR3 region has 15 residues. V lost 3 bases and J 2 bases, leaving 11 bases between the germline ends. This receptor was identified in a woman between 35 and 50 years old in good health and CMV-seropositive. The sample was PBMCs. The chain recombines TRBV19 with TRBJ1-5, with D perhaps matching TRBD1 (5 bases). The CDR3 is CASSMGRNGNQPQHF. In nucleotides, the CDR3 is TGTGCCAGTAGTATGGGGCGCAACGGCAATCAGCCCCAGCATTTT.